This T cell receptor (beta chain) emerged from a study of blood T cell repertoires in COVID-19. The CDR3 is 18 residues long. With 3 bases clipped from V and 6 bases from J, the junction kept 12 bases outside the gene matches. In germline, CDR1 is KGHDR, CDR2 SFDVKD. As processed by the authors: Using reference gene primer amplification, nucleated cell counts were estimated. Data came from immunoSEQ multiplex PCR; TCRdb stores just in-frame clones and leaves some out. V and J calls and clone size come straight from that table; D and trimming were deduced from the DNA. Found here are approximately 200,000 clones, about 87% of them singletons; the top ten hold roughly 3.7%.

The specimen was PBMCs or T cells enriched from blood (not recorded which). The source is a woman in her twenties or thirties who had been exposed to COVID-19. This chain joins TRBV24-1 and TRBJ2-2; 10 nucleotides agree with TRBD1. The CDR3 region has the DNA TGTGCCACCAGTGATACCCATGGGACAGGGGATATTTCCGGGGAGCTGTTTTTT. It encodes CATSDTHGTGDISGELFF.